This T cell receptor beta chain originates from a study of T-cell reconstitution after alpha-beta-depleted transplantation in children. Overall study results and limits: Reportedly, roughly two months post-transplant, alpha-beta T cells arose from several hundred expanded graft clones. Surviving thymic progenitors and recipient T cells were the source of high TCRbeta diversity at day 60 in some patients.

Unique molecular identifiers were used to barcode this TCRbeta library. TCRdb redid the calling of the PCR reads with MiXCR, one entry per CDR3 protein. The table includes 25,000 to 35,000 distinct CDR3 sequences, about 6.7% detected once. This clonotype was counted many times. Antigen: not known. There are 16 residues in the CDR3. Trimming stripped 0 bases from V and 5 bases from J, with 16 bases between. CDR1 is SNHLY and CDR2 is FYNNEI in the germline V gene. This material consisted of peripheral blood, taken 60 days after TCRalphabeta/CD19-depleted stem cell transplant. The receptor was isolated from a child under three years old who had a stem cell transplant for acute myeloid leukemia, so the T cells may come from the graft donor. The J gene is TRBJ1-2, the V gene TRBV2; D gene ambiguous. This CDR3 is CASSEALKVPVYGYTF. In DNA form, the CDR3 reads TGTGCCAGCAGTGAAGCGCTTAAGGTGCCAGTTTATGGCTACACCTTC.